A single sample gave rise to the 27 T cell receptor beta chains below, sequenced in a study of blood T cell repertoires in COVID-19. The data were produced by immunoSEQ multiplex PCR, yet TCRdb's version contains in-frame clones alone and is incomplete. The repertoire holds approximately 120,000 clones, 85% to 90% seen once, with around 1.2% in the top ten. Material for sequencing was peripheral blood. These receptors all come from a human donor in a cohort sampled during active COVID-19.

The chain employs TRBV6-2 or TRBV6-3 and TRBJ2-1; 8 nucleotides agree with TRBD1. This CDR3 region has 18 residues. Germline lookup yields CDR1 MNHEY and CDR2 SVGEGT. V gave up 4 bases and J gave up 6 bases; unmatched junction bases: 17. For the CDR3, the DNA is TGTGCCAGCAGTTCTCGAGCAGGGGGCGCGGGCCGGCGCAATGAGCAGTTCTTC. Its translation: CASSSRAGGAGRRNEQFF.

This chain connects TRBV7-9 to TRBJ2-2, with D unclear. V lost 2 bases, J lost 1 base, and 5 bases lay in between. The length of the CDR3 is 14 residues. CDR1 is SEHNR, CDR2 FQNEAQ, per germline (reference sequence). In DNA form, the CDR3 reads TGTGCCAGCAGCTTACTCGGGAACACCGGGGAGCTGTTTTTT. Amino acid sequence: CASSLLGNTGELFF.

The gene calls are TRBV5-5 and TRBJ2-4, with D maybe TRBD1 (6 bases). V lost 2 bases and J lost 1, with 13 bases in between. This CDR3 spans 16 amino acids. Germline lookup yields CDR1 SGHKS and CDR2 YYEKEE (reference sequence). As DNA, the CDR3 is TGTGCCAGCAGCTTCACAGGGCGTACGGCCAAAAACATTCAGTACTTC. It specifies CASSFTGRTAKNIQYF.

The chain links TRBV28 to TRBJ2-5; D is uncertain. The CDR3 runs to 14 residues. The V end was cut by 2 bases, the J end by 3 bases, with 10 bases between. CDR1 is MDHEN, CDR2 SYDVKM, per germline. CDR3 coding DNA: TGTGCCAGCAGTTTAATTGGCACCGAAGAGACCCAGTACTTC. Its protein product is CASSLIGTEETQYF. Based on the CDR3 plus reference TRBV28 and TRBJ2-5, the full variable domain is DVKVTQSSRYLVKRTGEKVFLECVQDMDHENMFWYRQDPGLGLRLIYFSYDVKMKEKGDIPEGYSVSREKKERFSLILESASTNQTSMYLCASSLIGTEETQYFGPGTRLLVL.

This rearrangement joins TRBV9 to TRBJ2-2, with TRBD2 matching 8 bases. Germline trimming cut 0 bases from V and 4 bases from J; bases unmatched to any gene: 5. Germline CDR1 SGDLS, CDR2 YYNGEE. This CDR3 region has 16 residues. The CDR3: CASSVGGTRITGELFF. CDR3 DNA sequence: TGTGCCAGCAGCGTAGGTGGGACTAGGATCACCGGGGAGCTGTTTTTT.

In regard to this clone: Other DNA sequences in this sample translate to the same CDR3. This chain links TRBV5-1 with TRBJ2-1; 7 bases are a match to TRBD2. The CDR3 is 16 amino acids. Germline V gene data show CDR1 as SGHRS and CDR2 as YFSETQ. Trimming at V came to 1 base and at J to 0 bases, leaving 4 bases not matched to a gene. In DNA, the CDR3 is TGCGCCAGCAGCTTGAGCGGCGGGAGCTCCTACAATGAGCAGTTCTTC. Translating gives CASSLSGGSSYNEQFF.

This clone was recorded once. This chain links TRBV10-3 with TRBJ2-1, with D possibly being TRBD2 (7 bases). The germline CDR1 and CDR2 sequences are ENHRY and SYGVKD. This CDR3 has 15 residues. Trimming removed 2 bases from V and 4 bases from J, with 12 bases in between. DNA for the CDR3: TGTGCCATCAGTGAGAGGGGAGGGGGGTACAATGAGCAGTTCTTC. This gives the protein CAISERGGGYNEQFF.

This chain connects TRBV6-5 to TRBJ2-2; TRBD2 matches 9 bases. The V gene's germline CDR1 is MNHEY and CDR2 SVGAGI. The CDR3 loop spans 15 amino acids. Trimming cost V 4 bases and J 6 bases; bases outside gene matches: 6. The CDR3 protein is CASSFGIAGAGELFF. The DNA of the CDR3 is TGTGCCAGCAGTTTTGGGATAGCGGGAGCCGGGGAGCTGTTTTTT.

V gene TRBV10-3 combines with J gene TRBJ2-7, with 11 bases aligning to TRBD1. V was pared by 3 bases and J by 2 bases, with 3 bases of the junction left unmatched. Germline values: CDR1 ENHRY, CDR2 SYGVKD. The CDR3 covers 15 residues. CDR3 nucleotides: TGTGCCATCAGTGACAAGGACAGGGGGCCCTACGAGCAGTACTTC. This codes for CAISDKDRGPYEQYF.

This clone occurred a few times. In nucleotides, the CDR3 is TGCAGCGTTGAAGATCTTGGAGGTTACGAGCAGTACTTC. Translating it yields CSVEDLGGYEQYF. The chain joins TRBV29-1 to TRBJ2-7; a possible D gene is TRBD2 (5 bases). The CDR3 extends over 13 amino acids. Trimming shortened V by 0 bases and J by 4 bases, and 10 bases separated the two germline ends. Germline V gene sequence: CDR1 SQVTM, CDR2 ANQGSEA.

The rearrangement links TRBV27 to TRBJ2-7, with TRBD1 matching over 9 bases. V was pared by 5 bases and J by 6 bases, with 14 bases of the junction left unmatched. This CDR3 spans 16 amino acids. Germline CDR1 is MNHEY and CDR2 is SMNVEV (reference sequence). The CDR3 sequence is CASSPIVGTGIGEQYF. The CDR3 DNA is TGTGCCAGCAGTCCGATCGTCGGGACAGGGATTGGCGAGCAGTACTTC.

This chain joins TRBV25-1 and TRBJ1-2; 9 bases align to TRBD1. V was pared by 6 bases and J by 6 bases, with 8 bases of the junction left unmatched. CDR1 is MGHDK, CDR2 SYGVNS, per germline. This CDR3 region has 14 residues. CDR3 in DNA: TGTGCCAGCAGCGGGCACAGGGGGCTCGATGGCTACACCTTC. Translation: CASSGHRGLDGYTF.

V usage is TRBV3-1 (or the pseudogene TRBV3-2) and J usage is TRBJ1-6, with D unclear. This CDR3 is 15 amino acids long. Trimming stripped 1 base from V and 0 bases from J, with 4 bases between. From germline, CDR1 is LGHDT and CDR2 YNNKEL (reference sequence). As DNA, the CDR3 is TGTGCCAGCAGCCAAGGGAGCTCCTATAATTCACCCCTCCACTTT. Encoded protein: CASSQGSSYNSPLHF.

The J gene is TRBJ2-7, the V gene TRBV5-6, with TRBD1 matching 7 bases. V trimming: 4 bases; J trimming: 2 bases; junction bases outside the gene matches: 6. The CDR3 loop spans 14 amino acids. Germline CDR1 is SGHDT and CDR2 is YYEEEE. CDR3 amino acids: CASSQDRVPYEQYF. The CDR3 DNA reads TGTGCCAGCAGCCAAGACAGGGTCCCCTACGAGCAGTACTTC.

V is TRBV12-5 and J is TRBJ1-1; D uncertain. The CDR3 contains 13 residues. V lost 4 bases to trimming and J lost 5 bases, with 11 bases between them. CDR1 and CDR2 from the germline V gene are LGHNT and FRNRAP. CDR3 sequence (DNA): TGTGCTAGTGGTTGGACCGCGGGTACTGAAGCTTTCTTT. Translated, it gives CASGWTAGTEAFF.

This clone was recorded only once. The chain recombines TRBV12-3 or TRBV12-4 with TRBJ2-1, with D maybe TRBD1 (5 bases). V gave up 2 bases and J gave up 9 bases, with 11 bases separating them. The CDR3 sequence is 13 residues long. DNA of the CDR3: TGTGCCAGCAGTTTAAAAGGGGTCGGTGAGCAGTTCTTC. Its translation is CASSLKGVGEQFF.

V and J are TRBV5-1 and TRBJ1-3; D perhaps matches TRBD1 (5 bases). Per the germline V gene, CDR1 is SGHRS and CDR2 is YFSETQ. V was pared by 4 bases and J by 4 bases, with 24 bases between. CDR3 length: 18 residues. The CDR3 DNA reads TGCGCCAGCAGCGGTGGGGTTCAGGGAATAATCGGCGGAAACACCATATATTTT. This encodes CASSGGVQGIIGGNTIYF.

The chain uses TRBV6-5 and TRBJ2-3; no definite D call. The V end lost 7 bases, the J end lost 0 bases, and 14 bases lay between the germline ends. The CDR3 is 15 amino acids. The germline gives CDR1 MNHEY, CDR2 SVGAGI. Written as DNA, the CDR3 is TGTGCCAGCAAGTTGGGCCCCCTCAGCACAGATACGCAGTATTTT. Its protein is CASKLGPLSTDTQYF.

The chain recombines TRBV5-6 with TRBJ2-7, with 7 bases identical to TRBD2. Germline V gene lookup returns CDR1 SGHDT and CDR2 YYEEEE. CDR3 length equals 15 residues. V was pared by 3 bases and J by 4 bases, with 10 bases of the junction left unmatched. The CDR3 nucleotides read TGTGCCAGCAGCTACCGGCGGCTAGCGGCTTACGAGCAGTACTTC. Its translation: CASSYRRLAAYEQYF. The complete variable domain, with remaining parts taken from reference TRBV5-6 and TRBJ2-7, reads DAGVTQSPTHLIKTRGQQVTLRCSPKSGHDTVSWYQQALGQGPQFIFQYYEEEERQRGNFPDRFSGHQFPNYSSELNVNALLLGDSALYLCASSYRRLAAYEQYFGPGTRLTVT.

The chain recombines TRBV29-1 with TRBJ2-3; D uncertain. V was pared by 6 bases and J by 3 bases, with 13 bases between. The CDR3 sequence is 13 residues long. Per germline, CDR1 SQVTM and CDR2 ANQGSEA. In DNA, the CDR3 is TGCAGCGTCCGCGTAGTTTTTACAGATACGCAGTATTTT. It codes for CSVRVVFTDTQYF.

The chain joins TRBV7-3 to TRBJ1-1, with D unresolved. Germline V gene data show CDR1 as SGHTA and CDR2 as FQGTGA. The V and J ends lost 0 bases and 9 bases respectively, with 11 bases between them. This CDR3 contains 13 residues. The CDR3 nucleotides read TGTGCCAGCAGCTTAACCGGTCAGGCCCAAGCTTTCTTT. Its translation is CASSLTGQAQAFF.

CDR3 DNA: TGTGCCAGCAGTTTAACGCAGGTCCAAGAGACCCAGTACTTC. Amino acid sequence: CASSLTQVQETQYF. The J gene is TRBJ2-5, the V gene TRBV28; D gene uncertain. The CDR3 runs to 14 residues. Germline values: CDR1 MDHEN, CDR2 SYDVKM. V lost 2 bases and J lost 1, with 8 bases in between.

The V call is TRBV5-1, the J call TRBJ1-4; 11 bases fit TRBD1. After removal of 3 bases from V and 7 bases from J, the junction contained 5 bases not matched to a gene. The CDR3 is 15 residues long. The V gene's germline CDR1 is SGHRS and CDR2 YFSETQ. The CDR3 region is CASSWTGGAVEKLFF. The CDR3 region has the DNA TGCGCCAGCAGCTGGACAGGGGGCGCGGTTGAAAAACTGTTTTTT.

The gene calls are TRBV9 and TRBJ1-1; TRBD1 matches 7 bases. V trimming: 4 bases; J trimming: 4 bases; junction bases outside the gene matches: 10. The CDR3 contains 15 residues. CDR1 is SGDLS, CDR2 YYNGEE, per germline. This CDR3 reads CASSPGGTVATEAFF. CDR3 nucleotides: TGTGCCAGCAGCCCAGGGGGGACGGTCGCCACTGAAGCTTTCTTT.

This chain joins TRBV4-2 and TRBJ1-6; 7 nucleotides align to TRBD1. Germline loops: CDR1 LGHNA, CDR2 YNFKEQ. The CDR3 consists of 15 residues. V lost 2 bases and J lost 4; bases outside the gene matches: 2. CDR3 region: CASSQPGQYNSPLHF. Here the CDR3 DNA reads TGTGCCAGCAGCCAACCGGGACAGTATAATTCACCCCTCCACTTT.

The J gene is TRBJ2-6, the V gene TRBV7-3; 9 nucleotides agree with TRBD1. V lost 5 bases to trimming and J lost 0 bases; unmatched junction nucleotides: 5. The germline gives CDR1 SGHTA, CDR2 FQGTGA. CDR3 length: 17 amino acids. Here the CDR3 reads CASSPGQGTSGANVLTF. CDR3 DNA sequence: TGTGCCAGCAGCCCCGGACAGGGGACCTCTGGGGCCAACGTCCTGACTTTC.

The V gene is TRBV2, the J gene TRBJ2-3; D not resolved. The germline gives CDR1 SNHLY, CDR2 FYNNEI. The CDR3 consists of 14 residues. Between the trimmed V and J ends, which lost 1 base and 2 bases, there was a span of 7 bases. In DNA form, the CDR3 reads TGTGCCAGCAGTGAAGGCGGAACCACAGATACGCAGTATTTT. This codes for CASSEGGTTDTQYF.